This T cell receptor beta chain was retrieved from a study of T cell responses to AZD1222 COVID-19 vaccine. Sequencing was performed with immunoSEQ multiplex PCR; in TCRdb, only in-frame clones are kept and a portion is missing. The sample comprises around 99,000 clones, 92% of which are singletons, and approximately 8.9% rests with the top ten. Findings and caveats of the study: Among vaccine-associated CD4 TCRs, coverage spanned spike, with dominance at 160-218 and 743-854. White British ancestry dominated among donors, who included more females, and clonal diversity was possibly underestimated.

This CDR3 spans 15 amino acids. Germline CDR1 MNHEY, CDR2 SVGAGI. V was pared by 0 bases and J by 3 bases, with 11 bases between. Analysis merged second doses at about 4 or about 12 weeks. To note about this clone: Its cognate antigen is unknown.

Source: peripheral blood, taken 28 days after the second AZD1222 dose. This clonotype originated in an adult who received the AZD1222 COVID-19 vaccine. This chain connects TRBV6-5 to TRBJ1-1; D is undetermined. CDR3 sequence: CASSYSYTGDTEAFF. Written as DNA, the CDR3 is TGTGCCAGCAGTTACTCGTACACCGGGGACACTGAAGCTTTCTTT.